A single sample gave rise to the 14 T cell receptor beta chains below, sequenced in a study of Ad26.COV2.S vaccination and SARS-CoV-2 variants. Treatment of the sample: some 20 received Ad26.COV2.S at low or high dose, single or two shots; 5 received placebo; per-sample allocation not given. Collection of the samples took place on day 63 after the first injection of vaccine or placebo. Sequencing used immunoSEQ multiplex PCR; TCRdb keeps in-frame clones, though not all of them. The sample shows around 250,000 clones, around 90% of them seen only once. Here the sequenced sample was peripheral blood, taken in a trial of Ad26.COV2.S vaccine versus placebo. The receptors were sampled from a person between 18 and 65 years old who received the Ad26.COV2.S COVID-19 vaccine or a placebo.

The chain employs TRBV7-2 and TRBJ1-4; the match to TRBD1 covers 10 bases. Germline CDR1 SGHTA, CDR2 FQGNSA. V lost 4 bases and J lost 6; bases outside the gene matches: 2. The CDR3 runs 14 residues. CDR3 DNA: TGTGCCAGCAGCTGGGGGACAGGGGATGAAAAACTGTTTTTT. Its translation: CASSWGTGDEKLFF. The whole variable domain, filled in from reference TRBV7-2 and TRBJ1-4, reads GAGVSQSPSNKVTEKGKDVELRCDPISGHTALYWYRQSLGQGLEFLIYFQGNSAPDKSGLPSDRFSAERTGGSVSTLTIQRTQQEDSAVYLCASSWGTGDEKLFFGSGTQLSVL.

The chain has TRBV3-1 (or the pseudogene TRBV3-2) and TRBJ1-3; D might be TRBD1 (6 bases). CDR3 size: 15 residues. Germline CDR1 reads LGHDT; CDR2 reads YNNKEL (reference sequence). The ends were cut back, 3 bases at V and 7 bases at J, with 16 bases in the middle. DNA of the CDR3: TGTGCCAGCAGCCAGGAGACCCTTAGGGGGAACACCATATATTTT. Protein: CASSQETLRGNTIYF.

The chain combines TRBV6-2 or TRBV6-3 with TRBJ1-2; a possible D gene is TRBD1 (5 bases). V lost 2 bases and J 4 bases, leaving 17 bases between the germline ends. The germline CDR1 and CDR2 sequences are MNHEY and SVGEGT. This CDR3 region has 16 residues. In DNA, the CDR3 is TGTGCCAGCAGTTACGGGGGAAACAGGTTCCGCTATGGCTACACCTTC. This gives the protein CASSYGGNRFRYGYTF.

This clone occurred once. The chain recombines TRBV11-2 with TRBJ1-6; TRBD1 aligns across 8 bases. The germline gives CDR1 SGHAT, CDR2 FQNNGV. V lost 5 bases to trimming and J lost 3 bases; unmatched junction nucleotides: 6. The CDR3 runs 16 residues. Here the CDR3 DNA reads TGTGCCAGCAGCCCAGGACAGGGTTACTATAATTCACCCCTCCACTTT. Translated, it gives CASSPGQGYYNSPLHF.

V and J are TRBV7-2 and TRBJ2-3; 10 bases match TRBD2. The CDR3 extends over 15 amino acids. V lost 5 bases to trimming and J lost 6 bases; unmatched junction nucleotides: 8. CDR1 and CDR2 (germline): SGHTA, FQGNSA. CDR3 loop: CASSATSGVRDTQYF. The CDR3 DNA reads TGTGCCAGCAGCGCCACTAGCGGGGTCCGGGATACGCAGTATTTT.

The V and J genes are TRBV3-1 (or the pseudogene TRBV3-2) and TRBJ1-3; D not resolved. The V gene's germline CDR1 is LGHDT and CDR2 YNNKEL (reference sequence). The CDR3 is made up of 14 amino acids. The V end was cut by 2 bases, the J end by 4 bases, with 9 bases between. The CDR3, as DNA: TGTGCCAGCAGCCAAAGGAGTTACGGAAACACCATATATTTT. Its translation: CASSQRSYGNTIYF.

This rearrangement joins TRBV5-4 to TRBJ2-1; 11 positions match TRBD2. This CDR3 comprises 18 residues. CDR1 SGHNT and CDR2 YYREEE come from the germline V gene (reference sequence). V shed 4 bases, J shed 9 bases, and the junction held 18 bases outside the gene matches. CDR3 loop: CASSPLGALAGGPSEQFF. CDR3 DNA: TGTGCCAGCAGCCCCCTCGGAGCCCTAGCGGGAGGTCCAAGTGAGCAGTTCTTC.

This clone was seen a handful of times. The chain carries TRBV29-1 and TRBJ1-2; TRBD1 agrees at 10 bases. The CDR3 runs 13 residues. V lost 7 bases to trimming and J lost 4 bases; unmatched junction nucleotides: 6. Germline V CDR1 and CDR2: SQVTM, ANQGSEA. CDR3 coding DNA: TGCAGCGCCTGGACAGGGGGGGGCTATGGCTACACCTTC. This encodes CSAWTGGGYGYTF.

The V gene is TRBV6-1, the J gene TRBJ1-2; TRBD1 might be the D (5 bases). This CDR3 has 17 amino acids. Germline V gene lookup returns CDR1 MNHNS and CDR2 SASEGT. The V gene lost 4 bases and the J gene lost 1 base, with 19 bases spanning the gap. The CDR3 DNA follows: TGTGCCAGCAGTGGTCGGGACTCCGGATACTTTAACTATGGCTACACCTTC. It yields the protein CASSGRDSGYFNYGYTF.

The rearrangement uses TRBV30 and TRBJ2-3; 7 bases are shared with TRBD2. CDR1 is GTSNPN, CDR2 SVGIG, per germline (reference sequence). Trimming cost V 1 base and J 1 base; bases outside gene matches: 8. CDR3 size: 16 residues. The CDR3 nucleotides read TGTGCCTGGAGTGATGAAGCGGGGCTTGGCACAGATACGCAGTATTTT. Its protein is CAWSDEAGLGTDTQYF.

A few counts support this clone. The chain recombines TRBV19 with TRBJ1-6, with unresolved D. The V end lost 3 bases, the J end lost 8 bases, and 8 bases lay between the germline ends. The CDR3 is 13 residues long. Germline CDR1 LNHDA, CDR2 SQIVND (reference sequence). The CDR3 reads CASSMSRDSPLHF. The CDR3 DNA reads TGTGCCAGTAGTATGTCGAGGGATTCACCCCTCCACTTT.

The CDR3 bases are TGTGCCAGTAGTCCGACAGGAGTCTATGGCTACACCTTC. The encoded protein is CASSPTGVYGYTF. The J gene is TRBJ1-2, the V gene TRBV19, with D possibly matching TRBD1 (6 bases). Trimming removed 5 bases at V and 4 bases at J, with 11 bases between. Germline CDR1 LNHDA, CDR2 SQIVND (reference sequence). The CDR3 is made up of 13 amino acids.

V and J are TRBV25-1 and TRBJ1-6; D is ambiguous. Per the germline V gene, CDR1 is MGHDK and CDR2 is SYGVNS. This CDR3 is built from 15 residues. The V end lost 4 bases, the J end lost 0 bases, and 7 bases lay between the germline ends. CDR3 DNA: TGTGCCAGCAGTGTTGGGAGCTCCTATAATTCACCCCTCCACTTT. Amino acids: CASSVGSSYNSPLHF.

The V gene is TRBV30, the J gene TRBJ2-3; D gene uncertain. Deletions cut 2 bases from V and 6 bases from J, with 9 bases between. The CDR3 sequence is 12 residues long. CDR1 is GTSNPN, CDR2 SVGIG, per germline (reference sequence). The CDR3 region is CAWSNRRDTQYF. In DNA form, the CDR3 reads TGTGCCTGGAGTAATCGCAGGGATACGCAGTATTTT.